A selection of T cell receptor beta chains follows, all from one sample in a study of human T cells and chemical hapten exposure. TCRdb processed the RACE reads anew with MiXCR; each CDR3 protein has one entry. The data show tens of thousands of distinct CDR3 sequences, 3% to 4.5% seen once. The sample consisted of whole blood. The receptor set was obtained from a human donor in good health. Some clones in this sample may be carry-over from other donors' samples. The CDR3 runs from the conserved cysteine through the conserved F or W. A D gene is named only where the DNA matches it firmly. A row's size may be missing; if present it is once, few, many or a size class.

>TRBV7-9|TRBD2|TRBJ2-7|few
TGTGCCAGCAGCCGCCCTAATAGCGGGAGGGACTACGAGCAGTACTTC
CASSRPNSGRDYEQYF
>TRBV2|-|TRBJ1-3|many
TGTGCCAGCAAATTTAGCTCTGGAAACACCATATATTTT
CASKFSSGNTIYF
>TRBV2|-|TRBJ2-3|few
TGTGCCAGCAGTGAACTTCGAAGCACAGATACGCAGTATTTT
CASSELRSTDTQYF
>TRBV27|TRBD1|TRBJ1-1|-
TGTGCCAGCAGTTCCCTCAGGGACAGGGGGCGACCTTCCGGCGGCCTATTCATGAACACTGAAGCTTTCTTT
CASSSLRDRGRPSGGLFMNTEAFF
>TRBV28|-|TRBJ2-7|many
TGTGCCAGCAGTTTCCAGGGCCCCTACGAGCAGTACTTC
CASSFQGPYEQYF
>TRBV7-6|-|TRBJ1-5|few
TGTGCCAGCAGCCCTGCCCCCCAAATTAGCAATCAGCCCCAGCATTTT
CASSPAPQISNQPQHF
>TRBV27|-|TRBJ2-7|many
TGTGCCAGCAGTTTATTGGGCCTTACGGCGGGGGCCCACGAGCAGTACTTC
CASSLLGLTAGAHEQYF
>TRBV6-1|-|TRBJ1-1|many
TGTGCGATAACGGCCATGAACACTGAAGCTTTCTTT
CAITAMNTEAFF
>TRBV28|TRBD2|TRBJ2-1|many
TGTGCCAGCAGACCGGGACTAGCGGTCTACAATGAGCAGTTCTTC
CASRPGLAVYNEQFF
>TRBV6-5|TRBD2|TRBJ2-1|many
TGTGCCAGCAGCTTACTAGCGGCGGTCTACAATGAGCAGTTCTTC
CASSLLAAVYNEQFF
>TRBV11-2|-|TRBJ2-3|-
TGTGCCAGCAGCCATCTGACTCAATATTTT
CASSHLTQYF
>TRBV4-2|TRBD2|TRBJ2-7|once
TGTGCCAGCAGCCACCCGACTAGCGGGAAGGACGAGCAGTACTTC
CASSHPTSGKDEQYF
>TRBV18|TRBD1|TRBJ1-1|few
TGTGCCAGCTCACCTGGGGACAGAGCGAACACTGAAGCTTTCTTT
CASSPGDRANTEAFF
>TRBV5-5|-|TRBJ1-2|many
TGTGCCAGCAGTTGGAGGAACTATGGCTACACCTTC
CASSWRNYGYTF
>TRBV29-1|TRBD2|TRBJ2-7|many
TGCAGCGTTGCTCATGGCGGGAGGGCCTACGAGCAGTACTTC
CSVAHGGRAYEQYF
>TRBV7-8|-|TRBJ1-2|many
TGTGCCAGCAGCTTAGGTTTGGATGGCTACACCTTC
CASSLGLDGYTF
>TRBV11-1|-|TRBJ1-2|many
TGTGCCAGCAGTCGGACAGAAACTAACTATGGCTACACCTTC
CASSRTETNYGYTF
>TRBV4-3|TRBD2|TRBJ2-1|many
TGTGCCAGCAGCCTAGAGGGACTAGCGGGGGGGAATGAGCAGTTCTTC
CASSLEGLAGGNEQFF
>TRBV28|TRBD1|TRBJ2-7|many
TGTGCCAGCCGGCAGACAGGGGGAGGCGAGCAGTACTTC
CASRQTGGGEQYF
>TRBV7-6|-|TRBJ2-7|many
TGTGCCAGCAGCTCAGCGAGGGAGCAGTACTTC
CASSSAREQYF
>TRBV9|-|TRBJ1-1|many
TGTGCCAGCAGTGGGAACGTTCCGGAACCTTTCTTT
CASSGNVPEPFF